Each of the 2 T cell receptor beta chains below was sequenced from the same sample in a study of T cell responses to AZD1222 COVID-19 vaccine. This table comes from immunoSEQ multiplex PCR, and its TCRdb copy is limited to in-frame clones, with some not included. The sample carries around 45,000 clones, around four fifths recorded once. The material was peripheral blood, obtained 28 days after the second dose of the MenACWY control vaccine. The receptor source for this set is an adult who received the MenACWY meningococcal vaccine as a control.

V gene TRBV18 combines with J gene TRBJ2-2; 7 positions match TRBD2. Germline loops: CDR1 KGHSH, CDR2 LQKENI. The CDR3 has 16 residues. V lost 6 bases, J lost 4 bases, and 11 bases stayed unmatched. CDR3 nucleotide sequence: TGTGCCAGCTCGGCTAGCGGACCCCCGGGCACCGGGGAGCTGTTTTTT. It codes for CASSASGPPGTGELFF.

The CDR3, as DNA: TGTGCCAGTAAGGCCCTAGGGACAGGGGACAATCAGCCCCAGCATTTT. It codes for CASKALGTGDNQPQHF. This sequence joins TRBV19 and TRBJ1-5; 10 bases match TRBD1. CDR3 size: 16 residues. The junction had 9 bases not matched to a gene; V was cut back by 7 bases and J by 3 bases. Germline V gene sequence: CDR1 LNHDA, CDR2 SQIVND (reference sequence).